These T cell receptor beta chains were read from a single sample in a study of shared clonotypes between healthy human individuals. TCRdb keeps only in-frame clones here, not all; method: immunoSEQ multiplex PCR. The sample carries 1.5 million to 1.9 million clones, 95% to 99% recorded once. The sequencing input was naive CD4+ T cells sorted from blood. The receptors were sampled from a young man in good health. The CDR3 runs from the conserved cysteine through the conserved F or W. A D gene is named only where the DNA matches it firmly. Not every row has a clone size; where given, it reads once, few, many or a size class.

>TRBV5-4|TRBJ1-3|-|-
TGTGCCAGCAGCTCCCGGGCCAGCTCTGGAAACACCATATATTTT
CASSSRASSGNTIYF
>TRBV19|TRBJ2-5|-|-
TGTGCCAGTAGTAGTGAGGTTGGGGGAGCCCCTGTTGTGACCCAGTACTTC
CASSSEVGGAPVVTQYF
>TRBV10-3|TRBJ2-3|-|TRBD2
TGTGCCATCAGTGGACTAGCGACCAACACAGATACGCAGTATTTT
CAISGLATNTDTQYF
>TRBV11-3|TRBJ2-3|-|-
TGTGCCAGCAGCTTGCGGGCAGGTGGCCCGGGTCAAGCGCAGTATTTT
CASSLRAGGPGQAQYF
>TRBV18|TRBJ2-5|-|TRBD1
TGTGCCAGCTCACCTGGGACAGGGGTGGAGACCCAGTACTTC
CASSPGTGVETQYF
>TRBV6-6|TRBJ2-1|-|TRBD1
TGTGCCAGCAGTGGACAGGGTATCTCCTACAATGAGCAGTTCTTC
CASSGQGISYNEQFF
>TRBV5-4|TRBJ2-5|-|TRBD1
TGTGCCAGCAGCCCGGACAGGGAAGAGACCCAGTACTTC
CASSPDREETQYF
>TRBV7-9|TRBJ1-4|-|TRBD1
TGTGCCAGCAGCCCCAGGGCAGGGGGCGCCGATAATGAAAAACTGTTTTTT
CASSPRAGGADNEKLFF
>TRBV5-1|TRBJ1-1|-|-
TGCGCCAGCAGCCCCAGGGGAAGTCCCGGTACTGAAGCTTTCTTT
CASSPRGSPGTEAFF
>TRBV7-8|TRBJ1-5|-|-
TGTGCCAGCAGCTCTTACTCCCGACAGAGTGAAATTAGCAATCAGCCCCAGCATTTT
CASSSYSRQSEISNQPQHF
>TRBV5-6|TRBJ1-1|-|-
TGTGCCAGCAGGTTGGGCCCCGGGGCGCTGAACACTGAAGCTTTCTTT
CASRLGPGALNTEAFF
>TRBV9|TRBJ2-1|-|-
TGTGCCAGCAGCGTAGGAGGAGGTAACAACTACAATGAGCAGTTCTTC
CASSVGGGNNYNEQFF
>TRBV9|TRBJ1-2|-|-
TGTGCCAGCAGCGCCGGACAGACTGAATACTATGGCTACACCTTC
CASSAGQTEYYGYTF
>TRBV5-5|TRBJ2-2|-|TRBD1
TGTGCCAGCAGCTCAACAGGGGGTTACACCGGGGAGCTGTTTTTT
CASSSTGGYTGELFF
>TRBV7-2|TRBJ2-7|-|TRBD1
TGTGCCAGCAGCTTAAGGGCAGGGGGCGAGTCCTACGAGCAGTACTTC
CASSLRAGGESYEQYF
>TRBV11-2|TRBJ2-7|-|-
TGTGCCAGCAGCCCTCAACCTTGGGGCGGAGTCTCCTACGAGCAGTACTTC
CASSPQPWGGVSYEQYF
>TRBV18|TRBJ2-7|-|-
TGTGCCAGCTCACCGGCCGGGTCGGGGGAGCAGTACTTC
CASSPAGSGEQYF
>TRBV11-2|TRBJ2-3|-|-
TGTGCCAGCAGCTTTTTGGTCCTCACAGATACGCAGTATTTT
CASSFLVLTDTQYF
>TRBV11-2|TRBJ2-5|-|TRBD1
TGTGCCAGCAGCTTAGTTGGACAGGGGCAAGAGACCCAGTACTTC
CASSLVGQGQETQYF
>TRBV9|TRBJ2-1|-|-
TGTGCCAGCAGCGGTACAAGCTCCTACAATGAGCAGTTCTTC
CASSGTSSYNEQFF
>TRBV10-2|TRBJ1-2|-|-
TGCGCCACCGCGGGATTTAACTATGGCTACACCTTC
CATAGFNYGYTF
>TRBV7-6|TRBJ2-2|-|-
TGTGCCAGCACCTCACGACGCGGTGTAAACACCGGGGAGCTGTTTTTT
CASTSRRGVNTGELFF
>TRBV18|TRBJ2-3|once|-
TGTGCCAGCTCACCGACCCGTGCATCGTTGGGGACAGATACGCAGTATTTT
CASSPTRASLGTDTQYF
>TRBV10-1|TRBJ1-3|-|-
TGCGCCAGCAGTGAGGCTGGAAACACCATATATTTT
CASSEAGNTIYF
>TRBV2|TRBJ2-7|once|-
TGTGCCAGCAGTGCGACCGGGAGCTCCTACGAGCAGTACTTC
CASSATGSSYEQYF
>TRBV30|TRBJ1-4|-|-
TGTGCCTGGAAGGTATGGGGGGAGAGTGATGAAAAACTGTTTTTT
CAWKVWGESDEKLFF
>TRBV19|TRBJ1-5|-|TRBD1
TGTGCCAGTAGTATAGTTGTACCAGGGGGCGGCAATCAGCCCCAGCATTTT
CASSIVVPGGGNQPQHF
>TRBV27|TRBJ1-4|-|-
TGTGCCAGCAGCGAACCTCCCGGGACCTTGGGAGAAAAACTGTTTTTT
CASSEPPGTLGEKLFF
>TRBV5-4|TRBJ2-7|-|TRBD2
TGTGCCAGCAGCGTGACTAGCGGAGGCTACGAGCAGTACTTC
CASSVTSGGYEQYF
>TRBV25-1|TRBJ1-2|-|-
TGTGCCAGCAGTGAACTGGGCTATGGCTACACCTTC
CASSELGYGYTF
>TRBV19|TRBJ2-5|-|TRBD1
TGTGCCAGTAGGACAGGGGGCGGGAGGACCCAGTACTTC
CASRTGGGRTQYF
>TRBV11-2|TRBJ1-2|-|-
TGTGCCAGCAGCCCCCTAGGCAGGGGAAGGAGGGGCTACACCTTC
CASSPLGRGRRGYTF
>TRBV5-1|TRBJ2-3|-|TRBD2
TGCGCCAGCAGCTTTGGACTAGCGGAGGCAGATACGCAGTATTTT
CASSFGLAEADTQYF
>TRBV5-1|TRBJ1-5|-|TRBD1
TGCGCCAGCAGCTATTCGACAGGGGAGGGTGGTCAGCCCCAGCATTTT
CASSYSTGEGGQPQHF
>TRBV2|TRBJ2-5|-|TRBD1
TGTGCCAGCAGTGCACGGACAGGGGGCTTAGAGACCCAGTACTTC
CASSARTGGLETQYF
>TRBV10-3|TRBJ2-2|-|TRBD2
TGTGCCATCAGTGAGTCGCGGCGGGAGGGCCGAGGGGTCCCCGGGGAGCTGTTTTTT
CAISESRREGRGVPGELFF
>TRBV7-9|TRBJ2-7|-|TRBD2
TGTGCCAGCAGCTTAGGGGGACTAGCGGGAGTTTCCCACGAGCAGTACTTC
CASSLGGLAGVSHEQYF
>TRBV5-5|TRBJ1-1|-|TRBD1
TGTGCCAGCAGCTTTCGACAGGGGCGGAACACTGAAGCTTTCTTT
CASSFRQGRNTEAFF
>TRBV5-4|TRBJ2-5|-|TRBD2
TGTGCCAGCAGCCAGGGACTAGCGGGTCCCCAAGAGACCCAGTACTTC
CASSQGLAGPQETQYF
>TRBV7-2|TRBJ1-1|-|-
TGTGCCAGCAGCCCCTCGGTGGCACTCTACACTGAAGCTTTCTTT
CASSPSVALYTEAFF
>TRBV28|TRBJ2-7|-|-
TGTGCCAGTTTCCCCAGGGGATCACTTCTCGAGCAGTACTTC
CASFPRGSLLEQYF
>TRBV27|TRBJ2-7|-|TRBD1
TGTGCCAGCAGGTACTCGACAGGGGAGTCCTACGAGCAGTACTTC
CASRYSTGESYEQYF
>TRBV5-6|TRBJ2-5|-|-
TGTGCCAGCAGCCTGACGGAGACCCAGTACTTC
CASSLTETQYF
>TRBV27|TRBJ2-3|-|-
TGTGCCAGCAGTTTTAGGGACAGCACAGATACGCAGTATTTT
CASSFRDSTDTQYF
>TRBV5-1|TRBJ2-2|-|-
TGCGCCAGCAGCTTAGGTCCCGGGACATCGAACACCGGGGAGCTGTTTTTT
CASSLGPGTSNTGELFF
>TRBV5-1|TRBJ2-7|once|-
TGCGCCAGCAGCTTGGAGACTAGTAGGTACGAGCAGTACTTC
CASSLETSRYEQYF
>TRBV9|TRBJ1-3|-|-
TGTGCCAGCAGCGAGGGCACGGGCTCTGGAAACACCATATATTTT
CASSEGTGSGNTIYF
>TRBV6-5|TRBJ2-3|-|TRBD2
TGTGCCAGCAGCCCCCGGGGGGTTGGCACAGATACGCAGTATTTT
CASSPRGVGTDTQYF
>TRBV9|TRBJ2-3|-|TRBD2
TGTGCCAGCAGCGTAGGGGCTAGCGGGAGCACAGATACGCAGTATTTT
CASSVGASGSTDTQYF
>TRBV19|TRBJ1-5|-|-
TGTGCCAGTAGAAAGGGTCAGGAGCCCCAGCATTTT
CASRKGQEPQHF
>TRBV2|TRBJ1-2|-|-
TGTGCCAGCACTAAGGGAACGGGACAACCCTATGGCTACACCTTC
CASTKGTGQPYGYTF
>TRBV18|TRBJ2-7|-|TRBD1
TGTGCCAGCTCACCGACCGGGACAGGTATATCGAACCAAGAGCAGTACTTC
CASSPTGTGISNQEQYF
>TRBV5-4|TRBJ2-7|-|TRBD1
TGTGCCAGCAGCGCCCCGGGACAGGGTACCTACGAGCAGTACTTC
CASSAPGQGTYEQYF
>TRBV20-1|TRBJ2-1|-|-
TGCAGTCCCCGTTTTGACAATGAGCAGTTCTTC
CSPRFDNEQFF